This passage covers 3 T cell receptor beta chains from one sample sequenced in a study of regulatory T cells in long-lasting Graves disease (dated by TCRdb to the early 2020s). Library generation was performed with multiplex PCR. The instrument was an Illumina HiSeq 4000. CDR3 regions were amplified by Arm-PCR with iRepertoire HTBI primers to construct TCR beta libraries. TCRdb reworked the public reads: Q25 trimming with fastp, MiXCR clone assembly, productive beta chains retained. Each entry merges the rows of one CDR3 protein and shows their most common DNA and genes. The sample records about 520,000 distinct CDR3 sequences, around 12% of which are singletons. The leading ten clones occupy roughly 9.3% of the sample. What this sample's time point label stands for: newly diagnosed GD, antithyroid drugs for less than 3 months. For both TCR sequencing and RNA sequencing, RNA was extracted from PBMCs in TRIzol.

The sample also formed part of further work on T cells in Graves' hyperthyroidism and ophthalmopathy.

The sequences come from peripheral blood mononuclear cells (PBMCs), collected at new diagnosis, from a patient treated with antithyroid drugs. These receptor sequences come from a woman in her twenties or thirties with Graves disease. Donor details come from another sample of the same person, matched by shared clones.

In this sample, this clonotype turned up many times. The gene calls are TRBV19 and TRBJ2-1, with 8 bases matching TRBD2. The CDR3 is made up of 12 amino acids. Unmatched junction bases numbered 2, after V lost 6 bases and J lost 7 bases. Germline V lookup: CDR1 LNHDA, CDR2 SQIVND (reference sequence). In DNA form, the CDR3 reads TGTGCCAGTAGACCTAGCGGGAATGAGCAGTTCTTC. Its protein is CASRPSGNEQFF.

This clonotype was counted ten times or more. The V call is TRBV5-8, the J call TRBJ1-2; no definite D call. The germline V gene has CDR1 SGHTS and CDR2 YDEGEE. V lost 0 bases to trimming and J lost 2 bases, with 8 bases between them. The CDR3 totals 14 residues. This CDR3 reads CASSLGWGNYGYTF. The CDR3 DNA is TGTGCCAGCAGCTTGGGCTGGGGAAACTATGGCTACACCTTC.

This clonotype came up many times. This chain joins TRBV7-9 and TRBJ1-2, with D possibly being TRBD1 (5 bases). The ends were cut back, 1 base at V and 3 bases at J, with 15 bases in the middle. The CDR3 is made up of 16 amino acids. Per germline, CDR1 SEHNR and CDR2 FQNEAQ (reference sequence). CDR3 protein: CASSLVSGRRDYGYTF. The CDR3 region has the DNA TGTGCCAGCAGCTTAGTTTCGGGGCGGCGGGACTATGGCTACACCTTC.